This TCR beta chain was sequenced for a study of blood T cells in healthy people across ages. Together with a sample-barcoded 5' primer, a J-beta primer mix was included in a second PCR lasting roughly 6 to 12 cycles. In TCRdb, the 5' RACE reads were re-called with MiXCR into one record per CDR3 protein. The profile shows about 1.7 million distinct CDR3 sequences, 25% to 30% of them singletons. This CDR3 region has 15 residues. The germline gives CDR1 DFQATT, CDR2 SNEGSKA (reference sequence). Unmatched junction bases numbered 14, after V lost 3 bases and J lost 8 bases. This rearrangement joins TRBV20-1 to TRBJ1-2; 8 bases are a match to TRBD1. This receptor was taken from a woman in her twenties or thirties in good health. Sequencing input: blood. This chain's CDR3 is CSASPLTQGAPGYTF. The CDR3 coding sequence is TGCAGTGCTAGTCCGTTAACCCAGGGGGCGCCCGGCTACACCTTC.